The next 20 T cell receptor beta chains were all read from a single sample in a study of response to subunit inactivated influenza vaccine (dated by TCRdb to 2016 to 2019). Preparation of the library involved RT-PCR. The listed sequencing device is Illumina HiSeq 2500. The public reads were quality trimmed at Q25 with fastp and then assembled into clones with MiXCR by TCRdb, keeping productive beta chains. Every entry covers one CDR3 protein and lists the most common genes and DNA from its rows. This sample is represented by approximately 500,000 distinct CDR3 sequences; around 15% of them were singletons. The ten largest clones take up 8.5% to 14% of the sample. The sample in question was PBMCs from blood, obtained 12 days after vaccination. All receptors derive from a man aged 45-65 years who received an inactivated influenza vaccine. Donor details come from another sample of the same person, matched by shared clones.

This clonotype was picked up a small number of times. The chain carries TRBV7-2 and TRBJ1-5; the match to TRBD1 covers 7 bases. The CDR3 spans 15 residues. Per germline, CDR1 SGHTA and CDR2 FQGNSA. With 6 bases clipped from V and 4 bases from J, the junction kept 9 bases outside the gene matches. Written as DNA, the CDR3 is TGTGCCAGCAGACAGGACAGGTCCGGAAATCAGCCCCAGCATTTT. The encoded protein is CASRQDRSGNQPQHF.

As regards this clonotype: Just one base apart from a much larger clone, this may be a read error. The V gene is TRBV12-3 or TRBV12-4, the J gene TRBJ2-1, with 10 nucleotides matching TRBD2. Germline trimming cut 5 bases from V and 6 bases from J; bases unmatched to any gene: 7. The CDR3 covers 15 residues. This CDR3 reads CASSRPSGSTNEQFF. CDR3 sequence (DNA): TGTGCCAGCAGTCGTCCTAGCGGGAGTACCAATGAGCAGTTCTTC.

The gene calls are TRBV6-1 and TRBJ2-7, with D possibly TRBD2 on 6 matching bases. In germline, CDR1 is MNHNS, CDR2 SASEGT. The V gene lost 6 bases and the J gene lost 6 bases, with 30 bases spanning the gap. CDR3 length: 18 residues. CDR3 loop: CASSLYPPGTEMEVEQYF. Written as DNA, the CDR3 is TGTGCCAGCAGCCTATATCCCCCAGGGACTGAAATGGAAGTCGAGCAGTACTTC.

Written as DNA, the CDR3 is TGTGCCATCACCTCCCTGTTTGGGGGCGGCGAGCAGTACTTC. Translated, it gives CAITSLFGGGEQYF. The chain employs TRBV10-3 and TRBJ2-7, with TRBD1 as a possible D gene (6 bases). Trimming cost V 7 bases and J 6 bases, with 19 bases left between them. CDR1 is ENHRY and CDR2 is SYGVKD in the germline V gene. The CDR3 runs 14 residues.

The sample holds a few counts of this clonotype. The chain employs TRBV7-2 and TRBJ1-6, with D possibly being TRBD1 (5 bases). The V and J ends lost 4 bases and 8 bases respectively, with 12 bases between them. Germline V gene data show CDR1 as SGHTA and CDR2 as FQGNSA. The CDR3 is made up of 14 amino acids. DNA of the CDR3: TGTGCCAGCAGCTCCAGAGGGGATTATTCACCCCTCCACTTT. Its translation: CASSSRGDYSPLHF.

This clonotype has a handful of counts. This chain's CDR3 is CASSDGTRDEQFF. CDR3 bases: TGTGCCAGCAGTGACGGGACCAGGGATGAGCAGTTCTTC. The V and J genes are TRBV6-1 and TRBJ2-1, with D possibly being TRBD1 or TRBD2 (5 bases each). V lost 3 bases and J 8 bases, leaving 11 bases between the germline ends. This CDR3 spans 13 amino acids. CDR1 is MNHNS and CDR2 is SASEGT in the germline V gene.

This clonotype was counted at least ten times. The chain uses TRBV20-1 and TRBJ2-1; TRBD1 might be the D (6 bases). CDR3 size: 11 residues. Trimming removed 3 bases at V and 12 bases at J, with 12 bases between. The germline V gene has CDR1 DFQATT and CDR2 SNEGSKA (reference sequence). CDR3 nucleotide sequence: TGCAGTGCTAGGTTACAGGGCCCGCAGTTCTTC. Its protein is CSARLQGPQFF.

This clonotype appeared a few times. The gene calls are TRBV11-3 and TRBJ2-1, with 8 bases lining up with TRBD2. The CDR3 is made up of 15 amino acids. Germline values: CDR1 SGHNT, CDR2 YENEEA. Losses at the gene ends were 4 bases for V and 7 bases for J; bases not matched to a gene: 9. In DNA, the CDR3 is TGTGCCAGCAGCTACGGGGGACTAGGTGGGAATGAGCAGTTCTTC. Residues: CASSYGGLGGNEQFF.

The V and J genes are TRBV28 and TRBJ1-5, with D perhaps TRBD1 (6 bases). CDR3 length: 14 amino acids. V gave up 5 bases and J gave up 4 bases, with 12 bases separating them. Per germline, CDR1 MDHEN and CDR2 SYDVKM. The CDR3 DNA is TGTGCCAGCAGTGCCGGGACACCAAATCAGCCCCAGCATTTT. Its protein product is CASSAGTPNQPQHF.

The rearrangement uses TRBV11-2 and TRBJ2-1; D assignment may be TRBD1 or TRBD2 (5 bases each). V was cut by 5 bases and J by 0 bases, with 17 bases left in between. The CDR3 loop spans 17 amino acids. Germline V gives CDR1 SGHAT, CDR2 FQNNGV. CDR3 region: CASSHARGFSSYNEQFF. The CDR3 DNA reads TGTGCCAGCAGCCACGCGAGGGGCTTCAGCTCCTACAATGAGCAGTTCTTC. Using reference TRBV11-2 and TRBJ2-1 for the parts outside the CDR3, the full variable domain is EAGVAQSPRYKIIEKRQSVAFWCNPISGHATLYWYQQILGQGPKLLIQFQNNGVVDDSQLPKDRFSAERLKGVDSTLKIQPAKLEDSAVYLCASSHARGFSSYNEQFFGPGTRLTVL.

This clonotype appeared many times. In DNA form, the CDR3 reads TGTGCCAGCAGCGAGTCTAGCGGGAGATTGGATGAGCAGTTCTTC. This codes for CASSESSGRLDEQFF. The V gene is TRBV3-1, the J gene TRBJ2-1, with 10 bases aligning to TRBD2. CDR3 length equals 15 residues. Germline V lookup: CDR1 LGHDT, CDR2 YNNKEL (reference sequence). The trim removed 5 bases at V and 8 bases at J, leaving 9 bases unmatched.

V is TRBV3-1 and J is TRBJ1-2; TRBD1 aligns across 10 bases. This CDR3 spans 15 amino acids. With 4 bases clipped from V and 4 bases from J, the junction kept 6 bases outside the gene matches. In germline, CDR1 is LGHDT, CDR2 YNNKEL (reference sequence). CDR3 amino acids: CASSPEGQGLYGYTF. The CDR3 DNA reads as TGTGCCAGCAGCCCCGAGGGACAGGGGCTCTATGGCTACACCTTC.

This clonotype was seen many times. J is TRBJ2-1 and V is TRBV7-2; D is unclear. The CDR3 is 12 residues long. Germline assignment: CDR1 SGHTA and CDR2 FQGNSA. Trimming cost V 1 base and J 6 bases, with 4 bases left between them. The CDR3 DNA reads TGTGCCAGCAGCTTAGGGGTCAATGAGCAGTTCTTC. Amino acids: CASSLGVNEQFF.

The chain couples TRBV28 to TRBJ2-5; no clear D gene. V was clipped by 6 bases and J by 2 bases, with 13 bases between them. The CDR3 is 14 residues long. CDR1 and CDR2 (germline): MDHEN, SYDVKM. The CDR3 DNA reads as TGTGCCAGCAGCCCCCGGCAGGAACAAGAGACCCAGTACTTC. It specifies CASSPRQEQETQYF.

This clonotype was found many times. V and J are TRBV25-1 and TRBJ2-1; TRBD1 aligns across 8 bases. CDR3 length: 14 residues. Germline V gene data show CDR1 as MGHDK and CDR2 as SYGVNS. The V and J ends lost 4 bases and 7 bases, in that order; junction bases with no gene match: 6. CDR3 in amino acids: CASSGQGARNEQFF. In DNA form, the CDR3 reads TGTGCCAGCAGTGGCCAGGGGGCTCGGAATGAGCAGTTCTTC. Supplemented by reference TRBV25-1 and TRBJ2-1, the full variable domain reads EADIYQTPRYLVIGTGKKITLECSQTMGHDKMYWYQQDPGMELHLIHYSYGVNSTEKGDLSSESTVSRIRTEHFPLTLESARPSHTSQYLCASSGQGARNEQFFGPGTRLTVL.

This clonotype was seen at least ten times. The chain joins TRBV14 to TRBJ2-1; 10 positions agree with TRBD2. The V and J ends lost 1 base and 6 bases, in that order; junction bases with no gene match: 6. Germline-derived CDR1 and CDR2 are SGHDN and FVKESK. There are 16 residues in the CDR3. The CDR3 loop is CASSQASGRSGNEQFF. DNA of the CDR3: TGTGCCAGCAGCCAAGCTAGCGGGAGATCCGGCAATGAGCAGTTCTTC.

This sequence joins TRBV20-1 and TRBJ2-7; D is uncertain. V gave up 8 bases and J gave up 4 bases, with 12 bases separating them. Per the germline V gene, CDR1 is DFQATT and CDR2 is SNEGSKA (reference sequence). The CDR3 length is 11 residues. CDR3 DNA: TGCAGTACAAGAGATACTTACGAGCAGTACTTC. This sequence encodes CSTRDTYEQYF.

V and J are TRBV6-2 or TRBV6-3 and TRBJ2-3; D gene unclear. The germline V gene has CDR1 MNHEY and CDR2 SVGEGT. With 7 bases removed from V and 1 base from J, the gap between germline ends came to 12 bases. The CDR3 has 14 amino acids. CDR3 protein: CASNNARGTDTQYF. In DNA, the CDR3 is TGTGCCAGCAACAACGCACGGGGCACAGATACGCAGTATTTT.

This clonotype was observed many times. The rearrangement links TRBV28 to TRBJ2-6, with no clear D. Trimming left V 9 bases short and J 1 base short, with 16 bases between. The CDR3 is 16 residues long. Germline CDR1 is MDHEN and CDR2 is SYDVKM. For the CDR3, the DNA is TGTGCCAGTAACGGGCTGTTGAGTTCTGGGGCCAACGTCCTGACTTTC. Protein product: CASNGLLSSGANVLTF.

This clonotype appeared many times. The chain uses TRBV28 and TRBJ2-5; 11 bases fit TRBD1. The V segment lost 4 bases and the J segment 7 bases; nucleotides outside the gene matches: 8. Per germline, CDR1 MDHEN and CDR2 SYDVKM. The CDR3 runs 15 residues. The DNA for the CDR3 is TGTGCCAGCAGTTCAGACGGGGACAGGGGGGGGACCCAGTACTTC. Its translation: CASSSDGDRGGTQYF. Full variable domain (missing parts from reference TRBV28 and TRBJ2-5): DVKVTQSSRYLVKRTGEKVFLECVQDMDHENMFWYRQDPGLGLRLIYFSYDVKMKEKGDIPEGYSVSREKKERFSLILESASTNQTSMYLCASSSDGDRGGTQYFGPGTRLLVL.